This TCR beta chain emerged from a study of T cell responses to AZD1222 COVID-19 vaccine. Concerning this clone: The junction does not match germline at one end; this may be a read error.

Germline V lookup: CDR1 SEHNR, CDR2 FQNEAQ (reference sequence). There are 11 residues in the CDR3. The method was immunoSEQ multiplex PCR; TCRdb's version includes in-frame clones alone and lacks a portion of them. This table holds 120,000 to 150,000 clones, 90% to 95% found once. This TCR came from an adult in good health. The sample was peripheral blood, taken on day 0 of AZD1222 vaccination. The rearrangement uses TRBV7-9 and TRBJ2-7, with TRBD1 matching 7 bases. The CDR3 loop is CASSTGQEALF. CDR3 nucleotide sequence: TGTGCCAGCAGCACAGGACAGGAAGCACTCTTC.